Below, 7 T cell receptor beta chains from the same sample are listed, as sequenced in a study of blood T cells in healthy people across ages. Together with a sample-barcoded 5' primer, a J-beta primer mix was included in a second PCR lasting roughly 6 to 12 cycles. In TCRdb, the 5' RACE reads were re-called with MiXCR into one record per CDR3 protein. Of 920,000 or so distinct CDR3 sequences detected, 45% appear once; the ten largest clones hold approximately 17%. The sequenced material came from blood. The receptors were gathered from an older woman in good health.

This clonotype was seen a handful of times. The chain combines TRBV6-6 with TRBJ2-5; a weak D match, TRBD2 (5 bases). V was trimmed by 8 bases and J by 7 bases, leaving 14 bases between them. Germline V gene sequence: CDR1 MNHNY, CDR2 SVGAGI (reference sequence). This CDR3 region has 12 residues. In DNA, the CDR3 is TGTGCCAGCGCGAGCGGTCGGGTGACCCAGTACTTC. This encodes CASASGRVTQYF.

J is TRBJ1-2 and V is TRBV7-9; D gene uncertain. CDR1 is SEHNR, CDR2 FQNEAQ, per germline (reference sequence). Trimming cost V 5 bases and J 6 bases, with 13 bases left between them. This CDR3 has 13 amino acids. The CDR3, as DNA: TGTGCCAGCAGCCAGCCGCTGGGTGATGGCTACACCTTC. Translated: CASSQPLGDGYTF.

Regarding this clonotype: A read error may be the cause here, since a much bigger clone is one base away. The chain joins TRBV5-1 to TRBJ2-4; 7 bases are a match to TRBD1. Germline CDR1 SGHRS, CDR2 YFSETQ. V was pared by 7 bases and J by 0 bases, with 7 bases of the junction left unmatched. CDR3 length equals 15 residues. The CDR3 nucleotides are TGCGCCAGCGCCCCCGGGACAGAAGCCAAAAACATTCAGTACTTC. Amino acids: CASAPGTEAKNIQYF.

This clonotype was seen a few times. The chain uses TRBV4-1 and TRBJ1-4; TRBD1 aligns across 8 bases. Germline CDR1 reads MGHRA; CDR2 reads YSYEKL. The length of the CDR3 is 16 residues. The J segment lost 5 bases and the V segment lost 4 bases, leaving 9 bases of the junction unmatched. The CDR3 here is CASSPGTGVTNEKLFF. The CDR3 DNA follows: TGCGCCAGCAGCCCTGGGACAGGCGTAACAAATGAAAAACTGTTTTTT.

Points on this clonotype: Given a much more abundant clone one base away, this may be a read error. The rearrangement links TRBV11-1 to TRBJ2-1, with 10 bases matching TRBD1. The germline V gene has CDR1 SGHAT and CDR2 FQDESV (reference sequence). The CDR3 covers 15 residues. CDR3 sequence (DNA): TGTACCAGCAGCTTATACGGACAGGGGGGCAATGAGCAGTTCTTC. It codes for CTSSLYGQGGNEQFF.

Only a few counts were recorded for this clonotype. The V and J genes are TRBV6-2 or TRBV6-3 and TRBJ2-7; 7 bases agree with TRBD2. The CDR3 is 12 amino acids. Germline CDR1 MNHEY, CDR2 SVGEGT. Germline trimming cut 5 bases from V and 6 bases from J; bases unmatched to any gene: 4. The CDR3 DNA is TGTGCCAGCAGTGCCCCGGGGGGCGAGCAGTACTTC. Its translation: CASSAPGGEQYF.

The chain uses TRBV6-6 and TRBJ1-1; the D gene is possibly TRBD1 (5 bases). V dropped 5 bases and J dropped 3 bases, with 10 bases sitting between them. CDR1 is MNHNY, CDR2 SVGAGI, per germline (reference sequence). This CDR3 region has 13 residues. The CDR3 here is CASSRRADTEAFF. DNA of the CDR3: TGTGCCAGCAGTCGCAGGGCGGACACTGAAGCTTTCTTT.